This TCR beta chain is from a study of T cells after yellow fever vaccination. Whole-study context: The authors prepared low-cell-number fractions using SMART-Seq v4 Ultra Low Input.

Each CDR3 protein is one row after TCRdb ran MiXCR on the 5' RACE reads. The sample lists approximately 300,000 distinct CDR3 sequences, 6.8% occurring once. This clonotype came up many times. The material sequenced was PBMCs, taken 45 days after the first yellow fever vaccination. The sequence came from a man aged 18 to 29 who received the YFV17D yellow fever vaccine.

This chain's CDR3 is CASSFRGGSVADTQYF. In nucleotides, the CDR3 is TGTGCCAGCAGTTTCCGGGGGGGTAGCGTCGCAGATACGCAGTATTTT. The chain is built from TRBV6-5 and TRBJ2-3; 8 bases align to TRBD2. The CDR3 is 16 residues long. From germline, CDR1 is MNHEY and CDR2 SVGAGI. Germline trimming cut 4 bases from V and 4 bases from J; bases unmatched to any gene: 10.